This TCR beta chain originates from a study of T cell responses to AZD1222 COVID-19 vaccine. Study findings and constraints: The peak T cell response came first, and repertoires were sampled only after it. Most donors were white British and more were female, and clonal diversity was possibly underestimated. Vaccine-associated CD4 TCRs ranged over spike, dominating at 160-218 and 743-854.

Some clones are missing from TCRdb's copy, which holds only in-frame ones; the method was immunoSEQ multiplex PCR. The top ten hold about 2.5% of the sample, which has around 150,000 clones, more than 85% seen once. This clone was counted once. No antigen is known for it. The germline CDR1 and CDR2 sequences are SEHNR and FQNEAQ (reference sequence). Between the trimmed V and J ends, which lost 5 bases and 2 bases, there was a span of 6 bases. CDR3 length: 12 residues. This receptor was identified in an adult in good health. The sample consisted of peripheral blood, taken on day 0 of AZD1222 vaccination. This chain joins TRBV7-9 and TRBJ1-1; no definite D call. The CDR3 DNA reads as TGTGCCAGCAGCCGGGAAAACACTGAAGCTTTCTTT. This encodes CASSRENTEAFF.